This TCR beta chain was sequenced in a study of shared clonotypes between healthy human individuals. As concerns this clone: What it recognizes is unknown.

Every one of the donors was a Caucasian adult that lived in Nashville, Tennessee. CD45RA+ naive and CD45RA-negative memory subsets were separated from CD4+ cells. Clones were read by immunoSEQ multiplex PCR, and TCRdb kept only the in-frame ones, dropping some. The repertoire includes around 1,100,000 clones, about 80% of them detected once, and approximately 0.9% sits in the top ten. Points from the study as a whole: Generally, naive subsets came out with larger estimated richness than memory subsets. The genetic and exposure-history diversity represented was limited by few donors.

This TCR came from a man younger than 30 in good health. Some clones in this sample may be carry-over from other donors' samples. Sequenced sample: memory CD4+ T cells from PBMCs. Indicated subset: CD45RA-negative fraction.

CDR3 bases: TGTGCCAGCAGCAAGGACAGGGGTCAAGAGACCCAGTACTTC. Translating gives CASSKDRGQETQYF. This chain joins TRBV11-3 and TRBJ2-5, with 9 bases aligning to TRBD1. This CDR3 contains 14 residues. Trimming removed 5 bases from V and 2 bases from J; junction bases left unmatched: 3. Germline V gene lookup returns CDR1 SGHNT and CDR2 YENEEA.